This TCR beta chain is from a study of T cells in localized non-small cell lung cancer. The sample holds one count of this clone. Its specificity is unknown. The assay was immunoSEQ multiplex PCR, and TCRdb's table has in-frame clones only and misses some. This sample has about 70,000 clones; around 85% occur once, and the top ten carry under 1.5%. Study-level points and caveats: Maximal T cell clonality occurred in uninvolved adjacent lung, with tumor ranking below it. The appearance of a median roughly 53 of the top 100 tumor clones was seen in adjacent lung. Elevated blood T cell density was associated with longer overall survival.

The sample here was peripheral blood, taken before any cancer treatment. This receptor was identified in a female donor older than 55 with stage I lung adenocarcinoma.

The CDR3 region is CASSLVVAGEQFF. The CDR3 bases are TGCGCCAGCAGCTTGGTAGTAGCGGGAGAGCAGTTCTTC. The chain is built from TRBV5-1 and TRBJ2-1; TRBD2 matches at 8 bases. The V segment lost 0 bases and the J segment 10 bases; nucleotides outside the gene matches: 3. CDR1 and CDR2 from the germline V gene are SGHRS and YFSETQ. This CDR3 contains 13 residues.